This is a list of T cell receptor beta chains from one sample in a study of regulatory T cells in long-lasting Graves disease. TCRdb passed the multiplex PCR reads through MiXCR, listing each CDR3 protein once. There are more than 400,000 distinct CDR3 sequences in the sample; roughly 17% occur only once, and 9.5% to 12% lies in the top ten. These sequences were also reported in another study, on T cells in Graves' hyperthyroidism and ophthalmopathy.

The sample in question was peripheral blood mononuclear cells (PBMCs), obtained at new diagnosis, from a patient treated with antithyroid drugs. The origin of the receptors is a woman aged 30 to 39 with Graves disease. Both conserved end residues are part of each CDR3. A D gene is named only where the DNA matches it firmly. Not every row has a clone size; where given, it reads once, few, many or a size class.

d_call: TRBD2
clone_size: many
j_call: TRBJ2-1
v_call: TRBV18
cdr3_nt: TGTGCCAGCTCACCGGGTAGCGGGAGCTACAATGAGCAGTTCTTC
cdr3_aa: CASSPGSGSYNEQFF

d_call: -
clone_size: many
j_call: TRBJ1-4
v_call: TRBV27
cdr3_nt: TGTGCCAGCAGGGCAGGGGATGAAAAACTGTTTTTT
cdr3_aa: CASRAGDEKLFF

d_call: -
clone_size: -
j_call: TRBJ2-1
v_call: TRBV18
cdr3_nt: TGTGCCAGCTCAGCCTCGGGACTGGCCTACAATGAGCAGTTCTTC
cdr3_aa: CASSASGLAYNEQFF

d_call: -
clone_size: many
j_call: TRBJ2-1
v_call: TRBV7-9
cdr3_nt: TGTGCCAGCAGCTTATTGTGGGGTGAGCAGTTCTTC
cdr3_aa: CASSLLWGEQFF

d_call: TRBD1
clone_size: many
j_call: TRBJ2-7
v_call: TRBV7-8
cdr3_nt: TGTGCCAGCAGCTTAGTAGAAAGGGGACAGCCTTACGAGCAGTACTTC
cdr3_aa: CASSLVERGQPYEQYF

d_call: -
clone_size: many
j_call: TRBJ2-2
v_call: TRBV27
cdr3_nt: TGTGCCAGCAGTTTACACGACCCCGGGGAGCTGTTTTTT
cdr3_aa: CASSLHDPGELFF

d_call: TRBD1
clone_size: few
j_call: TRBJ2-7
v_call: TRBV19
cdr3_nt: TGTGCCAGTAAGGGGGGACAGGGGTCGTTGGACGAGCAGTACTTC
cdr3_aa: CASKGGQGSLDEQYF

d_call: -
clone_size: many
j_call: TRBJ2-7
v_call: TRBV27
cdr3_nt: TGTGCCAGCAGAGCCCAACGGGTCAGCTCCTACGAGCAGTACTTC
cdr3_aa: CASRAQRVSSYEQYF

d_call: TRBD2
clone_size: -
j_call: TRBJ2-1
v_call: TRBV6-1
cdr3_nt: TGTGCCAGCAGCCCCCGGGGTGCGGGGGCCTACAATGAGCAGTTCTTC
cdr3_aa: CASSPRGAGAYNEQFF

d_call: TRBD2
clone_size: many
j_call: TRBJ2-1
v_call: TRBV14
cdr3_nt: TGTGCCAGCAGAGGACCGGGACTAGCGAGCGAGCAGTTCTTC
cdr3_aa: CASRGPGLASEQFF

d_call: -
clone_size: -
j_call: TRBJ2-1
v_call: TRBV7-8
cdr3_nt: TGTGCCAGCAGCTTTGACACGGACGAGCAGTTCTTC
cdr3_aa: CASSFDTDEQFF

d_call: -
clone_size: many
j_call: TRBJ2-4
v_call: TRBV12-3/TRBV12-4
cdr3_nt: TGTGCCAGCAGTTCAGGTGACGCGTCGGAAAACATTCAGTACTTC
cdr3_aa: CASSSGDASENIQYF

d_call: TRBD2
clone_size: -
j_call: TRBJ2-3
v_call: TRBV28
cdr3_nt: TGTGCCAGCAGTTTATTTGTGACTAGCGGTTCAGATACGCAGTATTTT
cdr3_aa: CASSLFVTSGSDTQYF

d_call: -
clone_size: -
j_call: TRBJ2-7
v_call: TRBV27
cdr3_nt: TGTGCCAGTAGCAGGACCAACCCCGGGGAGCAGTACTTC
cdr3_aa: CASSRTNPGEQYF

d_call: -
clone_size: few
j_call: TRBJ2-7
v_call: TRBV27
cdr3_nt: TGTGCCAGCGCACCGGAGGTGGGGAGCTACGAGCAGTACTTC
cdr3_aa: CASAPEVGSYEQYF

d_call: TRBD2
clone_size: many
j_call: TRBJ2-2
v_call: TRBV7-2
cdr3_nt: TGTGCCAGCAGCCCAAGGACTAGCGGGAGGGCCGGGGAGCTGTTTTTT
cdr3_aa: CASSPRTSGRAGELFF

d_call: -
clone_size: many
j_call: TRBJ1-2
v_call: TRBV27
cdr3_nt: TGTGCCAGCAGTCCCTCCAAGACTGGGGGCTACACCTTC
cdr3_aa: CASSPSKTGGYTF

d_call: -
clone_size: -
j_call: TRBJ1-6
v_call: TRBV20-1
cdr3_nt: TGCAGTGTGGGTAGGGCGGCGCCAGATTCACCCCTCCACTTT
cdr3_aa: CSVGRAAPDSPLHF

d_call: TRBD1
clone_size: many
j_call: TRBJ1-1
v_call: TRBV30
cdr3_nt: TGTGCCTGGAAGGGACAGCCAAACACTGAAGCTTTCTTT
cdr3_aa: CAWKGQPNTEAFF

d_call: TRBD1
clone_size: few
j_call: TRBJ2-4
v_call: TRBV18
cdr3_nt: TGTGCCAGCTCACCAATACAGGGGTCAAACCTAGGCATTCAGTACTTC
cdr3_aa: CASSPIQGSNLGIQYF

d_call: TRBD2
clone_size: many
j_call: TRBJ2-1
v_call: TRBV2
cdr3_nt: TGTGCCATTCGGACTAGCGGAGTAGATGAGCAGTTCTTC
cdr3_aa: CAIRTSGVDEQFF

d_call: -
clone_size: many
j_call: TRBJ2-3
v_call: TRBV28
cdr3_nt: TGTGCCAGCAGTCCGCAGACAGGGAGGGAGGCCACAGATACGCAGTATTTT
cdr3_aa: CASSPQTGREATDTQYF

d_call: -
clone_size: many
j_call: TRBJ2-1
v_call: TRBV7-2
cdr3_nt: TGTGCCAGCAGCTCCATCCGTGGCAACAATGAGCAGTTCTTC
cdr3_aa: CASSSIRGNNEQFF

d_call: TRBD2
clone_size: many
j_call: TRBJ2-7
v_call: TRBV6-2/TRBV6-3
cdr3_nt: TGTGCCAGCAGTTATGGTAGCGGGAGTTCCTACGAGCAGTACTTC
cdr3_aa: CASSYGSGSSYEQYF

d_call: TRBD2
clone_size: many
j_call: TRBJ2-5
v_call: TRBV11-2
cdr3_nt: TGTGCCAGCAGCTCGCCGGGACTAGCGGGAAGGGTGGAGACCCAGTACTTC
cdr3_aa: CASSSPGLAGRVETQYF

d_call: -
clone_size: few
j_call: TRBJ2-7
v_call: TRBV14
cdr3_nt: TGTGCCAGCAGCCAAGACAAGGCACGGTGGACCTACGAGCAGTACTTC
cdr3_aa: CASSQDKARWTYEQYF

d_call: -
clone_size: many
j_call: TRBJ2-5
v_call: TRBV7-2
cdr3_nt: TGTGCCAGCAGCTTTCGGGGTTCTAAGACCCAGTACTTC
cdr3_aa: CASSFRGSKTQYF

d_call: -
clone_size: many
j_call: TRBJ1-2
v_call: TRBV4-3
cdr3_nt: TGCGCCAGCAGCCAGACGGGACGGTTTAACTATGGCTACACCTTC
cdr3_aa: CASSQTGRFNYGYTF

d_call: TRBD2
clone_size: many
j_call: TRBJ2-1
v_call: TRBV3-1
cdr3_nt: TGTGCCAGCAGCCATCTAGCGGGAGGGTCCTACAATGAGCAGTTCTTC
cdr3_aa: CASSHLAGGSYNEQFF

d_call: TRBD2
clone_size: few
j_call: TRBJ2-1
v_call: TRBV27
cdr3_nt: TGTGCCAGTCAGGGCGGGAGTAGCTACAATGAGCAGTTCTTC
cdr3_aa: CASQGGSSYNEQFF

d_call: TRBD1
clone_size: many
j_call: TRBJ1-2
v_call: TRBV5-1
cdr3_nt: TGCGCCAGCAGCTTCGGGACAGGGCCAGGCTATGGCTACACCTTC
cdr3_aa: CASSFGTGPGYGYTF

d_call: -
clone_size: -
j_call: TRBJ2-2
v_call: TRBV5-5
cdr3_nt: TGTGCCAGCAGCTTGGTCGGAAACACCGGGGAGCTGTTTTTT
cdr3_aa: CASSLVGNTGELFF

d_call: -
clone_size: many
j_call: TRBJ2-1
v_call: TRBV27
cdr3_nt: TGTGTGAGCAGAGGGGATCACAATGAGCAGTTCTTC
cdr3_aa: CVSRGDHNEQFF

d_call: -
clone_size: -
j_call: TRBJ2-7
v_call: TRBV14
cdr3_nt: TGTGCCAGCAGCCACTTAGGGAGCGACTCCTACGAGCAGTACTTC
cdr3_aa: CASSHLGSDSYEQYF

d_call: -
clone_size: -
j_call: TRBJ2-7
v_call: TRBV29-1
cdr3_nt: TGCAGCGTTGAAAGTGGCACTGGATACGGGCAGTACTTC
cdr3_aa: CSVESGTGYGQYF

d_call: -
clone_size: many
j_call: TRBJ2-1
v_call: TRBV24-1
cdr3_nt: TGTGCCACCAGTGATTGGTCCCACAATGAGCAGTTCTTC
cdr3_aa: CATSDWSHNEQFF

d_call: TRBD2
clone_size: many
j_call: TRBJ2-1
v_call: TRBV28
cdr3_nt: TGTGCCAGCAGAGTGTCGGCGGGAGTGTTGTACAATGAGCAGTTCTTC
cdr3_aa: CASRVSAGVLYNEQFF

d_call: TRBD1
clone_size: few
j_call: TRBJ2-1
v_call: TRBV15
cdr3_nt: TGTGCCACCAGTCTTGACAGGGGGCAATTCAATGAGCAGTTCTTC
cdr3_aa: CATSLDRGQFNEQFF

d_call: -
clone_size: many
j_call: TRBJ1-2
v_call: TRBV14
cdr3_nt: TGTGCCAGCAGCCAAGGGACCGCACGCTCCTTCTATGGCTACACCTTC
cdr3_aa: CASSQGTARSFYGYTF

d_call: TRBD1
clone_size: few
j_call: TRBJ1-3
v_call: TRBV7-2
cdr3_nt: TGTGCCAGCAGCCCAGGGGGACTTGGAAACACCATATATTTT
cdr3_aa: CASSPGGLGNTIYF

d_call: -
clone_size: many
j_call: TRBJ2-6
v_call: TRBV20-1
cdr3_nt: TGCAGTGCTAGACAGGTGATTCTCTCTGGGGCCAACGTCCTGACTTTC
cdr3_aa: CSARQVILSGANVLTF

d_call: TRBD1
clone_size: many
j_call: TRBJ1-2
v_call: TRBV28
cdr3_nt: TGTGCCAGCAGTTCCCTGGGACAGGCCGTCTATGGCTACACCTTC
cdr3_aa: CASSSLGQAVYGYTF

d_call: -
clone_size: -
j_call: TRBJ1-6
v_call: TRBV15
cdr3_nt: TGTGCCACCAGCAGAGATGGCCGCAGGGGCTATAATTCACCCCTCCACTTT
cdr3_aa: CATSRDGRRGYNSPLHF

d_call: TRBD1
clone_size: -
j_call: TRBJ1-6
v_call: TRBV7-2
cdr3_nt: TGTGCCAGCAGCCTTAGAAACAGGGGCCATAATTCACCCCTCCACTTT
cdr3_aa: CASSLRNRGHNSPLHF

d_call: -
clone_size: few
j_call: TRBJ2-3
v_call: TRBV5-6
cdr3_nt: TGTGCCAGCAGCTTGGTAAAGAATGGCAGAATCTACACAGATACGCAGTATTTT
cdr3_aa: CASSLVKNGRIYTDTQYF